This TCR beta chain derives from a study of OX40 agonist ivuxolimab in advanced cancers. The assay was immunoSEQ multiplex PCR, and TCRdb's table has in-frame clones only and misses some. In the table there are roughly 93,000 clones, about 90% of which are singletons. Findings of the study overall: Expanded peripheral T-cell antigen specificity went undetermined.

The length of the CDR3 is 16 residues. The V and J ends lost 5 bases and 6 bases, in that order; junction bases with no gene match: 8. Germline V gene sequence: CDR1 SNHLY, CDR2 FYNNEI. With respect to this clone: Antigen: not known.

This clonotype was obtained from an adult with an advanced solid tumor such as melanoma, head and neck, liver or kidney cancer. The sample here was CD4+ or CD8+ T cells sorted from blood, taken in a trial of the OX40 agonist ivuxolimab. The rearrangement uses TRBV2 and TRBJ2-2; 11 nucleotides agree with TRBD2. The CDR3, as DNA: TGTGCCAGCAGTACTAGCGGGAGTCGGGTACCCGGGGAGCTGTTTTTT. Its protein product is CASSTSGSRVPGELFF.